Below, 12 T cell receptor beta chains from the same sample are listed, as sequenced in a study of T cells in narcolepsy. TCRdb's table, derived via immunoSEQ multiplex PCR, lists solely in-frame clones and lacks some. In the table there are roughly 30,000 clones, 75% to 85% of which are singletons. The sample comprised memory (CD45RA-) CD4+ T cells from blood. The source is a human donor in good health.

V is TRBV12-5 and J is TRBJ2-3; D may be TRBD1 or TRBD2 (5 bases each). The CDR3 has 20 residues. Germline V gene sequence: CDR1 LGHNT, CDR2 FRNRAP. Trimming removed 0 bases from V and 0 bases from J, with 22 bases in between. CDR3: CASGLVGDGTDPLSTDTQYF. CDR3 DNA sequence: TGTGCTAGTGGTTTGGTAGGGGACGGTACCGATCCGTTAAGCACAGATACGCAGTATTTT.

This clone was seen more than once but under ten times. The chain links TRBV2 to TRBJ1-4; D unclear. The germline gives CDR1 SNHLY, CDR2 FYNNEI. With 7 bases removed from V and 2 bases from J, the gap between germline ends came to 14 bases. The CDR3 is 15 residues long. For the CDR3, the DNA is TGTGCCAGCACCCCCGCTAGGGTGACTAATGAAAAACTGTTTTTT. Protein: CASTPARVTNEKLFF.

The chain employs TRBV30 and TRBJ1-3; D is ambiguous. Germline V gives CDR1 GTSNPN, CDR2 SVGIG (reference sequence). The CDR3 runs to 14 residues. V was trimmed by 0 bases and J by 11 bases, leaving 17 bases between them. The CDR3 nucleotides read TGTGCCTGGAGTGTACGCGCTTCCATCCCGTCCATATATTTT. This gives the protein CAWSVRASIPSIYF.

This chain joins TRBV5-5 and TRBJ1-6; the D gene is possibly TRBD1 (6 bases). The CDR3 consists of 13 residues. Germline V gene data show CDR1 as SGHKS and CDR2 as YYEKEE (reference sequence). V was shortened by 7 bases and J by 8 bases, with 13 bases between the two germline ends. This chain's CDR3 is CASQQGLDSPLHF. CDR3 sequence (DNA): TGTGCCAGCCAACAGGGATTGGATTCACCCCTCCACTTT.

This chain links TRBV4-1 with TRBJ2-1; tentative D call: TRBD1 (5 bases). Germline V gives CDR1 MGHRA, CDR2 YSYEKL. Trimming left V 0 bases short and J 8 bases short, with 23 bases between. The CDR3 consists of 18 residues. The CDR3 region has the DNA TGCGCCAGCAGCCAAGATAAACAAACCTTCGGGTGGGGCGATGAGCAGTTCTTC. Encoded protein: CASSQDKQTFGWGDEQFF.

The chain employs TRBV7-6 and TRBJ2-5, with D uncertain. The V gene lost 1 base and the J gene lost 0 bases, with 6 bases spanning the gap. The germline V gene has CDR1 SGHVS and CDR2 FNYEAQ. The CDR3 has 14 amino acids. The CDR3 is CASSLGRHQETQYF. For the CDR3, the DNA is TGTGCCAGCAGCTTAGGTAGACACCAAGAGACCCAGTACTTC.

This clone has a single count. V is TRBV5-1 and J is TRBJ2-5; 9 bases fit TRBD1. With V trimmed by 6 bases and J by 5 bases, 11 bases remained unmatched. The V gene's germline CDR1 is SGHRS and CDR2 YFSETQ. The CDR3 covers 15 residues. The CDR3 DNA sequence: TGCGCCAGCACAGTCGCGGGACAGGGACGGGAGACCCAGTACTTC. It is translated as CASTVAGQGRETQYF. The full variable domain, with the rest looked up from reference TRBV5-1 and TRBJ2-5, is KAGVTQTPRYLIKTRGQQVTLSCSPISGHRSVSWYQQTPGQGLQFLFEYFSETQRNKGNFPGRFSGRQFSNSRSEMNVSTLELGDSALYLCASTVAGQGRETQYFGPGTRLLVL.

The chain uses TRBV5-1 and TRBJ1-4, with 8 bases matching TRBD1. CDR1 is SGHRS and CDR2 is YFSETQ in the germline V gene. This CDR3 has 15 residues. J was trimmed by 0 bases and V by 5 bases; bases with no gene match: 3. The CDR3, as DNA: TGCGCCAGCAGGACAGGGGTTGCAACTAATGAAAAACTGTTTTTT. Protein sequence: CASRTGVATNEKLFF.

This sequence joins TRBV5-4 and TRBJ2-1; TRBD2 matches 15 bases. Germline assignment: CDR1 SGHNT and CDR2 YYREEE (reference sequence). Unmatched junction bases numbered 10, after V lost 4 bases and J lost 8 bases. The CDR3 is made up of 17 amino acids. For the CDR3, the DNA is TGTGCCAGCAGCCGGACTAGCGGGAGGGGGGCACTGGATGAGCAGTTCTTC. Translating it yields CASSRTSGRGALDEQFF.

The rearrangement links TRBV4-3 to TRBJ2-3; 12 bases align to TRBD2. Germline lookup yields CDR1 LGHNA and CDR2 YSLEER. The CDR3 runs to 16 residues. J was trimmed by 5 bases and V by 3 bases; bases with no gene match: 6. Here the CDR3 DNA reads TGCGCCAGCAGCCAGACTAGCGGGGGAGCCATAGATACGCAGTATTTT. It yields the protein CASSQTSGGAIDTQYF.

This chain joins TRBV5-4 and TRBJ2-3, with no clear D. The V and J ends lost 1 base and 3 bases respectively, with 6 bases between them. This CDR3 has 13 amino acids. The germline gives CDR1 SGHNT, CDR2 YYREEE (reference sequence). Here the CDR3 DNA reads TGTGCCAGCAGCTTGCCCCTGACAGATACGCAGTATTTT. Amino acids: CASSLPLTDTQYF.

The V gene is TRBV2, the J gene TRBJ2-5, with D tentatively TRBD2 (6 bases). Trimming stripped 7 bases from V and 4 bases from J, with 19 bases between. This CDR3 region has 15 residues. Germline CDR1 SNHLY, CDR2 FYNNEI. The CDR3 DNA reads TGTGCCAGCACTTGGGGCGGGGAAAAGGGAGAGACCCAGTACTTC. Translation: CASTWGGEKGETQYF.